The clone carrying this T cell receptor beta chain occurred many times. Its antigen is as yet unknown. The V gene's germline CDR1 is SGHNT and CDR2 YENEEA. This CDR3 has 14 amino acids. Germline trimming cut 4 bases from V and 8 bases from J; bases unmatched to any gene: 5. The sample belongs to a study of shared clonotypes between healthy human individuals. Only in-frame clones appear in the TCRdb table, and some are missing; sequencing was by immunoSEQ multiplex PCR. The profile shows approximately 110,000 clones, 67% of them singletons. Whole-study results and caveats: Though the depth was large, rarefaction showed that sorted-subset sequencing was incomplete. Non-shared clonotypes were found to have lower generation probabilities than the clonotypes that were shared by all four of the sorted-subset donors.

What was sequenced was memory CD8+ T cells sorted from blood. Subset in this sample: CD45RO+ cells pooled with CCR7-negative TemRA cells. This receptor was taken from a woman younger than 45 in good health. This chain uses TRBV11-3 with TRBJ2-1; 10 nucleotides line up with TRBD2. The CDR3 protein is CASSSGTSVHEQFF. CDR3 in DNA: TGTGCCAGCAGCTCCGGGACTAGCGTCCATGAGCAGTTCTTC.